This T cell receptor (beta chain) was sequenced during a study of T-cell memory formation after mild COVID-19. TCRdb redid the calling of the 5' RACE reads with MiXCR, one entry per CDR3 protein. The top ten hold roughly a fifth of the sample, which has roughly 370,000 distinct CDR3 sequences, 15% to 20% seen once. The CDR3 sequence is 18 residues long. The V gene end was trimmed by 1 base and the J gene end by 2 bases; junction bases not matched to a gene: 11. A few counts support this clonotype. Sequencing input: PBMCs or a T cell subset sorted from them (not recorded which). This TCR was recovered from a man aged 18 to 29 who had mild COVID-19 (a few samples of this study predate the infection). Cell type and time point are not known. V gene TRBV12-3 or TRBV12-4 combines with J gene TRBJ1-2; TRBD1 matches at 9 bases. CDR3 loop: CASSLVFNRGRRNYGYTF. CDR3 coding DNA: TGTGCCAGCAGTTTAGTGTTCAACAGGGGGCGTAGGAACTATGGCTACACCTTC.